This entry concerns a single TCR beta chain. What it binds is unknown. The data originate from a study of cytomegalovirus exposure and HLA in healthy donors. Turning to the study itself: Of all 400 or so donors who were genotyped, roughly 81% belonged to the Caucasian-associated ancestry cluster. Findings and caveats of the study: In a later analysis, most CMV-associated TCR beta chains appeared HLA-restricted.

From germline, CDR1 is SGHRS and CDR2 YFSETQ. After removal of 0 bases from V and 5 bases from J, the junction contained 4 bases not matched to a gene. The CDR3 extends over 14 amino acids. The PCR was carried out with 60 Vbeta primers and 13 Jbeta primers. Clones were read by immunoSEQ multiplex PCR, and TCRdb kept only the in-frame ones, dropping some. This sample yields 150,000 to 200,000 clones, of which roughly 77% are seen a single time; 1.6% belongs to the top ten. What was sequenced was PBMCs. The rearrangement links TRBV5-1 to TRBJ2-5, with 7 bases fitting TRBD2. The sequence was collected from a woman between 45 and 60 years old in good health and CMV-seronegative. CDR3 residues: CASSLALREETQYF. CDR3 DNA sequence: TGCGCCAGCAGCTTGGCCTTGCGGGAGGAGACCCAGTACTTC.